This T cell receptor (beta chain) is drawn from a study of identifying expanded T cells in peripheral blood. Only in-frame clones appear in the TCRdb table, and some are missing; sequencing was by immunoSEQ multiplex PCR. The repertoire holds more than 65,000 clones, approximately 89% seen once, with about 3% in the top ten. Germline V CDR1 and CDR2: GTSNPN, SVGIG (reference sequence). Trimming removed 3 bases at V and 5 bases at J, with 11 bases between. This CDR3 comprises 14 residues. The TCR was taken from a person aged 18 to 70 in good health. The sample taken for sequencing was blood. This chain connects TRBV30 to TRBJ1-6; tentative D call: TRBD1 (6 bases). The CDR3 is CAWSPRGDNSPLHF. The DNA of the CDR3 is TGTGCCTGGAGCCCAAGGGGGGATAATTCACCCCTCCACTTT.